This T cell receptor beta chain originates from a study of beta chain features in type 1 diabetes. Notes on the study in general: Over-representation of high TCR-expressing cells was a possible consequence of cDNA sequencing. Type 1 diabetes patients showed a moderate but significant shortening of TCRB CDR3s in all four CD4+ subsets.

Regarding this clone: Its target is unknown.

Of the isolated RNA, all was reverse transcribed, and so the sequenced material was expressed TCRB transcripts. TCRdb keeps only in-frame clones here, not all; method: immunoSEQ multiplex PCR. The table has 40,000 to 60,000 clones, just under 65% seen once; the top ten hold 0.29%. The receptor's source is a woman in her thirties with type 1 diabetes. The sample consisted of stem cell memory CD4+ T cells from blood.

CDR3 loop: CASSGGQQETQYF. CDR3 DNA sequence: TGTGCCAGCTCCGGGGGACAGCAAGAGACCCAGTACTTC. This chain uses TRBV18 with TRBJ2-5, with D tentatively TRBD1 (7 bases). The germline CDR1 and CDR2 sequences are KGHSH and LQKENI. The CDR3 has 13 residues. Trimming removed 6 bases at V and 2 bases at J, with 10 bases between.